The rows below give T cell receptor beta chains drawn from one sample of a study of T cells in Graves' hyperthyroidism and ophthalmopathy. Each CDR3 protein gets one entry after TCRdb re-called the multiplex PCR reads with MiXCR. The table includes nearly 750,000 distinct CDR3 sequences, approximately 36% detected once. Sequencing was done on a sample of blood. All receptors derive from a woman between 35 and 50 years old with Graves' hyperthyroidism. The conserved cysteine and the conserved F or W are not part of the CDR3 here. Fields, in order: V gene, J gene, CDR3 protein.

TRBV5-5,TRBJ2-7,ASSATAGIGYEQY
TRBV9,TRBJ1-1,ASSVGGGVNTEAF
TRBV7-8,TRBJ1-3,ASSLIFSGNTIY
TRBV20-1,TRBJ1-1,SGREAF
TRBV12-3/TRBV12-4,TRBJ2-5,ASRKIGTSGNQETQY
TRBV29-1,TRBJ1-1,SVVRGALGL
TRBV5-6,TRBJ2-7,ASSYMGVGDYEQY
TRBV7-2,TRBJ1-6,ASSLDWHSPLH
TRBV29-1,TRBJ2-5,SVGEGQASLQETQY
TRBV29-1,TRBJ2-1,SGAERAYNEQF
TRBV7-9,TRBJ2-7,ASRPSGLAAYEQY
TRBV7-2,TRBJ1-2,ASIPTGNYGYT
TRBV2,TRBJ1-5,ASSELADRQPQH
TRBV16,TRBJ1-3,ASSQSRSSGNTIY
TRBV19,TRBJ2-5,ASSIPTGRQETQY
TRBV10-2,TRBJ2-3,ASSEAGLSTDTQY
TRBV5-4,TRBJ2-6,ASSWDRGANVLT
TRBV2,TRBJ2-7,ASTRDRDYEQY
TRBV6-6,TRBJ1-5,ASTQSQGGSNQPQH
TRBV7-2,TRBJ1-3,ASSFAPTSGNTIY
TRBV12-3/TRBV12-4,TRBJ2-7,ASSPQGVAYEQY
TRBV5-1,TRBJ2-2,ASSSSSGSSGTGELF
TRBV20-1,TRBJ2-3,SASSHHSTDTQY
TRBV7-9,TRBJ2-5,ASSLDLSQETQY
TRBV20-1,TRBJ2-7,SANRLAEAYEQY
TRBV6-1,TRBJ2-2,ASSPEGPANTGELF
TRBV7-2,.,ASSCGQGGDQPQH
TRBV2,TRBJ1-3,ASRTGTGAGNTIY
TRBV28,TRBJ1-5,ASRKGQPQH
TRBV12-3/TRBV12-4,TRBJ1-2,ASSGTRHGYT
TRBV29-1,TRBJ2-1,SVEKGEPNEQF
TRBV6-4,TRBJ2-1,ASSGYEQF
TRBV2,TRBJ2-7,ASRPSGGSYEQY
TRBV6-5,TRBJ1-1,ASTPDRQPGMSF
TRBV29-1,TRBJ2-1,SVEDRGTDNEQF
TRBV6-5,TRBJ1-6,ASSFGQGYSPLH
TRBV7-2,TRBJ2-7,ASSQGRVEQY